What follows are 18 T cell receptor beta chains derived from one specimen sequenced in a study of blood T cells in healthy people across ages. A sample-barcoded 5' primer and a J-beta primer mix were used in a second PCR of roughly 6 to 12 cycles. TCRdb recomputed calls from the 5' RACE reads with MiXCR, one row per CDR3 protein. Seen here are roughly 1,500,000 distinct CDR3 sequences, about 35% observed once, and the top ten hold around 10%. Specimen: blood. The receptor set was obtained from a woman in her 30s in good health.

The V gene is TRBV6-5, the J gene TRBJ1-5, with D maybe TRBD1 (6 bases). Germline-derived CDR1 and CDR2 are MNHEY and SVGAGI. The V gene lost 5 bases and the J gene lost 6 bases, with 17 bases spanning the gap. The CDR3 length is 15 residues. CDR3 sequence: CASSDSTEGGQPQHF. As DNA, the CDR3 is TGTGCCAGCAGTGACAGTACAGAGGGGGGTCAGCCCCAGCATTTT.

As to this clonotype: This may come from a read error, since a much larger clone is one base off. V and J are TRBV7-3 and TRBJ2-5; TRBD1 aligns across 7 bases. The germline gives CDR1 SGHTA, CDR2 FQGTGA. V was clipped by 10 bases and J by 5 bases; unmatched bases: 13. The CDR3 spans 14 residues. In DNA form, the CDR3 reads TGTGCCAACAGTCAACAACAGGGGTTGGAGACCCAGTACTTC. Encoded protein: CANSQQQGLETQYF.

This clonotype was seen a few times. This chain uses TRBV5-1 with TRBJ1-2; 10 nucleotides match TRBD1. V lost 4 bases and J lost 8; bases outside the gene matches: 8. Per germline, CDR1 SGHRS and CDR2 YFSETQ. This CDR3 contains 14 residues. CDR3 coding DNA: TGCGCCAGCAGCCCTGGACAGGGGGTGAACGGCTACACCTTC. It yields the protein CASSPGQGVNGYTF.

The chain combines TRBV24-1 with TRBJ1-1, with D uncertain. V dropped 0 bases and J dropped 6 bases, with 7 bases sitting between them. Germline V lookup: CDR1 KGHDR, CDR2 SFDVKD. The CDR3 runs to 13 residues. The DNA of the CDR3 is TGTGCCACCAGTGATTTGCCCGGGGCTGAAGCTTTCTTT. It specifies CATSDLPGAEAFF.

J is TRBJ2-7 and V is TRBV20-1; 8 bases align to TRBD2. Trimming at V came to 0 bases and at J to 6 bases, leaving 4 bases not matched to a gene. This CDR3 comprises 13 residues. Per germline, CDR1 DFQATT and CDR2 SNEGSKA (reference sequence). This CDR3 is CSARDLAGGEQYF. The CDR3 DNA reads as TGCAGTGCTAGAGATTTGGCGGGAGGCGAGCAGTACTTC.

This clonotype was recorded a few times. The CDR3 sequence: CASSYQGAFSYNEQFF. CDR3 nucleotides: TGCGCCAGCAGCTACCAGGGAGCCTTCTCCTACAATGAGCAGTTCTTC. The chain has TRBV5-1 and TRBJ2-1, with D possibly being TRBD1 or TRBD2 (5 bases each). The CDR3 length is 16 residues. CDR1 and CDR2 (germline): SGHRS, YFSETQ. The V gene lost 3 bases and the J gene lost 0 bases, with 13 bases spanning the gap.

The rearrangement links TRBV11-2 to TRBJ1-4; perhaps TRBD1 as D (6 bases). Trimming cost V 1 base and J 11 bases, with 14 bases left between them. The CDR3 extends over 14 amino acids. Germline loops: CDR1 SGHAT, CDR2 FQNNGV. The chain's CDR3 is CASSLAGAPWKLFF. CDR3 coding DNA: TGTGCCAGCAGCTTAGCGGGGGCCCCTTGGAAACTGTTTTTT.

The V gene is TRBV19, the J gene TRBJ2-3; D is unresolved. V lost 3 bases to trimming and J lost 0 bases, with 7 bases between them. The V gene's germline CDR1 is LNHDA and CDR2 SQIVND (reference sequence). CDR3 length: 14 residues. CDR3: CASSIVDSTDTQYF. The CDR3, as DNA: TGTGCCAGTAGTATTGTGGATAGCACAGATACGCAGTATTTT.

This clonotype came up a few times. The chain uses TRBV6-2 or TRBV6-3 and TRBJ2-1, with 13 bases identical to TRBD2. Germline loops: CDR1 MNHEY, CDR2 SVGEGT. J gave up 3 bases and V 7 bases, and 6 bases lay outside the gene matches. The CDR3 consists of 16 residues. The CDR3 loop is CASTLAGGPDYNEQFF. The CDR3 coding sequence is TGTGCCAGCACACTAGCGGGAGGGCCCGACTACAATGAGCAGTTCTTC.

The rearrangement links TRBV12-3 or TRBV12-4 to TRBJ2-7, with 14 bases matching TRBD2. The CDR3 is made up of 16 amino acids. V dropped 5 bases and J dropped 5; count of bases not matched to a gene: 8. The CDR3 is CASSHGTSGSSNEQYF. For the CDR3, the DNA is TGTGCCAGCAGTCACGGGACTAGCGGGAGTAGCAACGAGCAGTACTTC.

This sequence joins TRBV18 and TRBJ2-1, with 7 bases matching TRBD2. This CDR3 has 16 residues. Germline CDR1 KGHSH, CDR2 LQKENI. The V and J ends lost 0 bases and 6 bases, in that order; junction bases with no gene match: 8. CDR3 loop: CASSPPLSGTGNEQFF. CDR3 sequence (DNA): TGTGCCAGCTCACCACCCTTGAGCGGGACCGGCAATGAGCAGTTCTTC.

There are a few counts of this clonotype. V gene TRBV25-1 combines with J gene TRBJ1-4; 7 bases line up with TRBD1. Germline-derived CDR1 and CDR2 are MGHDK and SYGVNS. J was trimmed by 0 bases and V by 4 bases; bases with no gene match: 14. The CDR3 is 19 residues long. The CDR3 region is CASSAWDSGGYATNEKLFF. The CDR3 coding sequence is TGTGCCAGCAGTGCATGGGACAGTGGGGGCTACGCAACTAATGAAAAACTGTTTTTT.

This clonotype occurred a few times. V gene TRBV7-9 combines with J gene TRBJ2-1; D might be TRBD1 or TRBD2, each matching 7 bases. The CDR3 totals 15 residues. Germline assignment: CDR1 SEHNR and CDR2 FQNEAQ (reference sequence). V gave up 5 bases and J gave up 4 bases, with 15 bases separating them. In nucleotides, the CDR3 is TGTGCCAGCAGCCCGAGACAGGGAGGGTACAATGAGCAGTTCTTC. This translates into CASSPRQGGYNEQFF.

This clonotype was observed many times. The V gene is TRBV7-9, the J gene TRBJ1-1, with 9 bases lining up with TRBD1. CDR3 length: 14 amino acids. Germline V gene data show CDR1 as SEHNR and CDR2 as FQNEAQ (reference sequence). After removal of 1 base from V and 10 bases from J, the junction contained 7 bases not matched to a gene. In DNA form, the CDR3 reads TGTGCCAGCAGCTTAGGGGAGACAGGGGGAAGAGCTTTCTTT. It specifies CASSLGETGGRAFF.

This clonotype was seen many times. The chain is built from TRBV29-1 and TRBJ2-5; D is unresolved. V was cut by 7 bases and J by 1 base, with 10 bases left in between. The CDR3 has 12 amino acids. Germline CDR1 and CDR2: SQVTM and ANQGSEA. In DNA form, the CDR3 reads TGCAGCGCCGTCCCGGTCCAAGAGACCCAGTACTTC. It codes for CSAVPVQETQYF.

This clonotype was detected only a few times. The chain employs TRBV20-1 and TRBJ2-3, with D unresolved. The CDR3 length is 14 residues. The germline CDR1 and CDR2 sequences are DFQATT and SNEGSKA (reference sequence). Trimming removed 2 bases at V and 2 bases at J, with 11 bases between. The chain's CDR3 is CSARNRLHTDTQYF. CDR3 sequence (DNA): TGCAGTGCTAGAAACAGACTCCACACAGATACGCAGTATTTT.

V and J are TRBV7-9 and TRBJ2-1; D is undetermined. V lost 5 bases and J lost 2, with 13 bases in between. The germline CDR1 and CDR2 sequences are SEHNR and FQNEAQ (reference sequence). There are 15 residues in the CDR3. The CDR3 DNA follows: TGTGCCAGCAGCCCCTATGAGGCGGCCTACAATGAGCAGTTCTTC. Translating it yields CASSPYEAAYNEQFF. Full variable domain (missing parts from reference TRBV7-9 and TRBJ2-1): DTGVSQNPRHKITKRGQNVTFRCDPISEHNRLYWYRQTLGQGPEFLTYFQNEAQLEKSRLLSDRFSAERPKGSFSTLEIQRTEQGDSAMYLCASSPYEAAYNEQFFGPGTRLTVL.

This clonotype was detected many times. The genes are TRBV12-3 or TRBV12-4 and TRBJ2-2, with D perhaps matching TRBD2 (5 bases). The CDR3 has 14 residues. V was clipped by 6 bases and J by 4 bases, with 12 bases between them. The CDR3 DNA reads TGTGCCAGCAGCCGGCAGGCGGGCACCGGGGAGCTGTTTTTT. Its translation: CASSRQAGTGELFF.